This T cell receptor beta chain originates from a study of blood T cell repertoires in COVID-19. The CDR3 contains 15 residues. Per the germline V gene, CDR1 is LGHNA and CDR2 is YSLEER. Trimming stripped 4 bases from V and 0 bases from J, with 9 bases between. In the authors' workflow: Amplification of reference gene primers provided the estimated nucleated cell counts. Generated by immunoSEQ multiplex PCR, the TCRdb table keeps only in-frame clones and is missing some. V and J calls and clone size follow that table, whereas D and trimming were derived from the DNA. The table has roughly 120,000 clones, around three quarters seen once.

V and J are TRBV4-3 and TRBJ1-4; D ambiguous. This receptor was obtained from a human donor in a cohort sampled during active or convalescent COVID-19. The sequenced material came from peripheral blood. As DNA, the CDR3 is TGCGCCAGCAGCCCGGTCCGGGCAACTAATGAAAAACTGTTTTTT. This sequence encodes CASSPVRATNEKLFF.